A single sample is the source of the 23 T cell receptor beta chains below, sequenced in a study of blood T cell repertoires in COVID-19. Repertoires were generated with immunoSEQ multiplex PCR, while TCRdb's copy carries only in-frame clones and drops some. The sample holds about 480,000 clones, around 88% seen once. The sample comprised peripheral blood. Receptor source: a woman between 45 and 65 years old with COVID-19, enrolled during active disease.

The V and J genes are TRBV7-9 and TRBJ1-2, with 7 bases identical to TRBD1. The junction had 3 bases not matched to a gene; V was cut back by 8 bases and J by 6 bases. The germline V gene has CDR1 SEHNR and CDR2 FQNEAQ (reference sequence). The CDR3 has 11 residues. This CDR3 reads CASEGANGYTF. In DNA form, the CDR3 reads TGTGCCAGCGAGGGGGCGAATGGCTACACCTTC.

The count of this clone is one. The genes are TRBV11-1 and TRBJ2-3; D might be TRBD1 (7 bases). The CDR3 contains 16 residues. CDR1 SGHAT and CDR2 FQDESV come from the germline V gene (reference sequence). Trimming removed 5 bases from V and 4 bases from J, with 19 bases in between. CDR3 DNA: TGTGCCAGCAGCCCCCGGTTCCAGGGGGGTCCAGATACGCAGTATTTT. Translation gives CASSPRFQGGPDTQYF.

This chain links TRBV24-1 with TRBJ2-5; a possible D gene is TRBD1 (5 bases). V was shortened by 12 bases and J by 3 bases, with 16 bases between the two germline ends. The CDR3 is 13 residues long. Germline-derived CDR1 and CDR2 are KGHDR and SFDVKD. The CDR3 is CAPQTVLEETQYF. The CDR3 DNA reads TGTGCCCCGCAGACAGTTTTAGAAGAGACCCAGTACTTC.

The J gene is TRBJ2-3, the V gene TRBV4-2; D is perhaps TRBD2 (7 bases). The CDR3 has 16 residues. Trimming cost V 5 bases and J 4 bases, with 19 bases left between them. The germline V gene has CDR1 LGHNA and CDR2 YNFKEQ. The chain's CDR3 is CASSFRGAGAPDTQYF. CDR3 bases: TGTGCCAGCAGCTTCCGGGGCGCGGGGGCCCCAGATACGCAGTATTTT.

The chain recombines TRBV24-1 with TRBJ1-6; 9 nucleotides match TRBD1. J gave up 6 bases and V 8 bases, and 7 bases lay outside the gene matches. The CDR3 is 15 amino acids. Germline assignment: CDR1 KGHDR and CDR2 SFDVKD. The CDR3: CATTEQGARNSPLHF. The CDR3 DNA follows: TGTGCCACCACCGAACAGGGGGCGCGTAATTCACCCCTCCACTTT.

The chain employs TRBV7-3 and TRBJ2-2; 7 bases align to TRBD2. This CDR3 has 16 amino acids. Unmatched junction bases numbered 10, after V lost 5 bases and J lost 4 bases. The V gene's germline CDR1 is SGHTA and CDR2 FQGTGA. DNA of the CDR3: TGTGCCAGCAGCCCGCAGGGCGTAGCGGGCACCGGGGAGCTGTTTTTT. Translating it yields CASSPQGVAGTGELFF.

A word on this clone: Different DNA sequences within this sample yield the same CDR3. The rearrangement uses TRBV2 and TRBJ1-5; weak D call: TRBD1 (6 bases). The V and J ends lost 6 bases and 1 base respectively, with 10 bases between them. Germline assignment: CDR1 SNHLY and CDR2 FYNNEI. This CDR3 comprises 14 residues. The CDR3 protein is CASSRTGSNQPQHF. CDR3 coding DNA: TGTGCCAGCAGCCGAACAGGGAGCAATCAGCCCCAGCATTTT.

The chain joins TRBV19 to TRBJ1-2; a possible D gene is TRBD1 (6 bases). The CDR3 totals 14 residues. V dropped 4 bases and J dropped 4 bases, with 13 bases sitting between them. Germline V lookup: CDR1 LNHDA, CDR2 SQIVND (reference sequence). As DNA, the CDR3 is TGTGCCAGTAGTAGACAGGCCTCTGGCTATGGCTACACCTTC. Translating it yields CASSRQASGYGYTF.

V gene TRBV11-2 combines with J gene TRBJ2-1; 8 nucleotides align to TRBD1. After removal of 0 bases from V and 6 bases from J, the junction contained 7 bases not matched to a gene. CDR1 and CDR2 from the germline V gene are SGHAT and FQNNGV. The CDR3 covers 16 residues. In DNA, the CDR3 is TGTGCCAGCAGCTTAGATCAGACAGGGGTCTCCAATGAGCAGTTCTTC. Protein sequence: CASSLDQTGVSNEQFF.

The J gene is TRBJ1-5, the V gene TRBV7-3; D gene unclear. Trimming removed 0 bases at V and 1 base at J, with 4 bases between. Germline CDR1 is SGHTA and CDR2 is FQGTGA. The CDR3 is 14 residues long. CDR3 sequence reads: CASSLTTSNQPQHF. As DNA, the CDR3 is TGTGCCAGCAGCTTAACGACAAGCAATCAGCCCCAGCATTTT.

The V and J genes are TRBV21-1 and TRBJ2-3; the table gives TRBD2 as D, unverified against the DNA. TRBV21-1 constitutes a pseudogene. The CDR3 is made up of 17 amino acids. Here the CDR3 reads CASSKVRGLAYTDTQYF. CDR3 nucleotide sequence: TGTGCCAGCAGCAAAGTCCGAGGGCTAGCTTACACAGATACGCAGTATTTT.

The J gene is TRBJ1-2, the V gene TRBV3-1 (or the pseudogene TRBV3-2); TRBD1 matches 9 bases. V lost 1 base and J lost 5; bases outside the gene matches: 5. CDR3 length: 15 amino acids. Germline CDR1 is LGHDT and CDR2 is YNNKEL (reference sequence). The CDR3 DNA reads as TGTGCCAGCAGCCAAGCGACCGGGACAGGGTATGGCTACACCTTC. Its protein is CASSQATGTGYGYTF.

V is TRBV30 and J is TRBJ2-2, with 11 bases fitting TRBD1. V lost 5 bases, J lost 3 bases, and 5 bases stayed unmatched. Looked up from germline, CDR1 is GTSNPN and CDR2 is SVGIG (reference sequence). This CDR3 is built from 15 residues. This chain's CDR3 is CAWGGDRGYTGELFF. The CDR3 DNA reads as TGTGCCTGGGGAGGGGACAGGGGGTACACCGGGGAGCTGTTTTTT. Supplemented by reference TRBV30 and TRBJ2-2, the full variable domain reads SQTIHQWPATLVQPVGSPLSLECTVEGTSNPNLYWYRQAAGRGLQLLFYSVGIGQISSEVPQNLSASRPQDRQFILSSKKLLLSDSGFYLCAWGGDRGYTGELFFGEGSRLTVL.

The rearrangement links TRBV5-1 to TRBJ1-1; D is unclear. CDR1 is SGHRS and CDR2 is YFSETQ in the germline V gene. The CDR3 consists of 15 residues. Trimming shortened V by 0 bases and J by 1 base, and 10 bases separated the two germline ends. CDR3 in amino acids: CASSLVGRQNTEAFF. Written as DNA, the CDR3 is TGCGCCAGCAGCTTGGTAGGCAGGCAGAACACTGAAGCTTTCTTT.

This clone showed up just once. The chain has TRBV4-1 and TRBJ1-1; a weak D match, TRBD1 (6 bases). Germline CDR1 reads MGHRA; CDR2 reads YSYEKL. The CDR3 length is 15 residues. The V and J ends lost 4 bases and 4 bases respectively, with 16 bases between them. The CDR3 DNA follows: TGCGCCAGCAGCCGAAACAGGGTTTGGGGCACTGAAGCTTTCTTT. Amino acids: CASSRNRVWGTEAFF.

This chain uses TRBV30 with TRBJ1-1; a weak D match, TRBD1 (6 bases). This CDR3 contains 15 residues. CDR1 and CDR2 (germline): GTSNPN, SVGIG (reference sequence). V shed 1 base and J shed 1 base, with 13 bases lying between them. The CDR3 spells CAWSGLGTPNTEAFF. CDR3 nucleotides: TGTGCCTGGAGTGGTCTTGGGACACCGAACACTGAAGCTTTCTTT.

This clone has more than one count but fewer than ten. The V gene is TRBV6-5, the J gene TRBJ1-1, with D hard to call. Germline V gene sequence: CDR1 MNHEY, CDR2 SVGAGI. Trimming removed 2 bases from V and 5 bases from J, with 12 bases in between. This CDR3 comprises 14 residues. CDR3 coding DNA: TGTGCCAGCAGTTACACGGTACGGGGTACTGAAGCTTTCTTT. It translates to CASSYTVRGTEAFF.

This clone has only a few counts. The genes are TRBV27 and TRBJ1-6; perhaps TRBD1 as D (6 bases). Trimming removed 6 bases from V and 3 bases from J, with 9 bases in between. The CDR3 extends over 14 amino acids. The V gene's germline CDR1 is MNHEY and CDR2 SMNVEV (reference sequence). CDR3 coding DNA: TGTGCCAGCAGCACAGGGTTCTATAATTCACCCCTCCACTTT. Its translation: CASSTGFYNSPLHF.

V is TRBV12-3 or TRBV12-4 and J is TRBJ2-2; perhaps TRBD2 as D (7 bases). This CDR3 is 12 amino acids long. V lost 6 bases and J lost 7, with 9 bases in between. The CDR3 loop is CASRRGGGELFF. The CDR3 DNA follows: TGTGCCAGCAGGAGGGGGGGCGGGGAGCTGTTTTTT.

This chain connects TRBV5-4 to TRBJ2-2, with D hard to call. The V end was cut by 2 bases, the J end by 5 bases, with 10 bases between. The CDR3 extends over 14 amino acids. Germline V gene sequence: CDR1 SGHNT, CDR2 YYREEE (reference sequence). CDR3 loop: CASSFLDSTGELFF. The CDR3 DNA sequence: TGTGCCAGCAGCTTCTTAGACTCAACCGGGGAGCTGTTTTTT. Together with reference TRBV5-4 and TRBJ2-2, the CDR3 gives the full variable domain: ETGVTQSPTHLIKTRGQQVTLRCSSQSGHNTVSWYQQALGQGPQFIFQYYREEENGRGNFPPRFSGLQFPNYSSELNVNALELDDSALYLCASSFLDSTGELFFGEGSRLTVL.

This chain uses TRBV28 with TRBJ1-2; no definite D call. This CDR3 contains 15 residues. V lost 5 bases and J lost 0, with 13 bases in between. CDR1 is MDHEN and CDR2 is SYDVKM in the germline V gene. CDR3 nucleotides: TGTGCCAGCAGTCCCAGGACGGGAGCTAACTATGGCTACACCTTC. Translated, it gives CASSPRTGANYGYTF.

The chain joins TRBV11-3 to TRBJ2-2; a possible D gene is TRBD2 (7 bases). Germline CDR1 reads SGHNT; CDR2 reads YENEEA. Deletions cut 4 bases from V and 2 bases from J, with 11 bases between. The CDR3 sequence is 15 residues long. The CDR3 DNA is TGTGCCAGCAGCTCCGGGGGGCCTAACACCGGGGAGCTGTTTTTT. Protein sequence: CASSSGGPNTGELFF.

V usage is TRBV19 and J usage is TRBJ1-1; the D gene is possibly TRBD1 (6 bases). The germline V gene has CDR1 LNHDA and CDR2 SQIVND (reference sequence). The CDR3 is 11 residues long. Trimming cost V 6 bases and J 10 bases, with 12 bases left between them. The CDR3 bases are TGTGCCAGTAGACAGACAGGTTCAGCTTTCTTT. This sequence encodes CASRQTGSAFF.